This T cell receptor beta chain was sequenced for a study of vaccination effects on CD4 cells after COVID-19. Study-wide context: With the ViraFEST assay, the study expanded antigen-specific CD4+ T cells using viral peptide pools, then sequenced them. Overall study findings and caveats: Of the vaccine-induced clones from healthy vaccinees, merely 1 of 255 recognized common cold coronaviruses as well. Marked clonal contraction of both clone types appeared late after vaccination.

After more than 9 days in culture, the CD4+ T cells were isolated. As their vaccination, participants received two doses of either BNT162b2 or mRNA-1273. The healthy vaccine recipients, who had no prior SARS-CoV-2 infection, showed negative nucleocapsid antibodies. The data were produced by immunoSEQ multiplex PCR, yet TCRdb's version contains in-frame clones alone and is incomplete. The sample includes tens of thousands of clones, roughly four fifths seen only once; the top ten take roughly 2.3%. To note about this clone: What it binds is unknown.

V gave up 1 base and J gave up 6 bases, with 9 bases separating them. Germline V lookup: CDR1 SGHNT, CDR2 YENEEA. The CDR3 loop spans 14 amino acids. The material sequenced was CD4+ T cells from PBMCs cultured without peptide, taken after COVID-19 vaccination. The clonotype originates from a human donor who received a COVID-19 vaccine. The chain has TRBV11-3 and TRBJ2-2; D is unclear. The CDR3 loop is CASSLGATAGELFF. The DNA for the CDR3 is TGTGCCAGCAGCTTAGGGGCGACGGCCGGGGAGCTGTTTTTT.